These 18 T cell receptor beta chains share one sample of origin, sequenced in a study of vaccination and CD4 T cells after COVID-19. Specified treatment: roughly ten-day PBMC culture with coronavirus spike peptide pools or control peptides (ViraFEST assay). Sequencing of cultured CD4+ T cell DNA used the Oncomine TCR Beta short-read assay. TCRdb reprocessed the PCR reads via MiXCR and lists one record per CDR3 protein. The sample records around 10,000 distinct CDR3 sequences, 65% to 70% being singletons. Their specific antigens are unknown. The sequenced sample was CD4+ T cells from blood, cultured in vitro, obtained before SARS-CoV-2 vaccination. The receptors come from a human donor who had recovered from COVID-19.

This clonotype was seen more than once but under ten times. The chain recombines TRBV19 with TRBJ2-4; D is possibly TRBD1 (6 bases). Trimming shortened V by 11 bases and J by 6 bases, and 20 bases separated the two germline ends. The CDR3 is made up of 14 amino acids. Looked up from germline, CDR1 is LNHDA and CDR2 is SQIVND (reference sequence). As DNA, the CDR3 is TGTGCCGGGGACACATGCATTTTGCCAAACATTCAGTACTTC. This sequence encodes CAGDTCILPNIQYF.

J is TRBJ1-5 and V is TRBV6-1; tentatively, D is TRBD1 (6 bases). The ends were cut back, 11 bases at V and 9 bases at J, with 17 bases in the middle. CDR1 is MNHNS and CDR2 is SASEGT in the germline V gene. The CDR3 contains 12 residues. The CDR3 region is CAGGQDWGPQHF. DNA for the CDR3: TGTGCCGGGGGGCAGGACTGGGGGCCCCAGCATTTT.

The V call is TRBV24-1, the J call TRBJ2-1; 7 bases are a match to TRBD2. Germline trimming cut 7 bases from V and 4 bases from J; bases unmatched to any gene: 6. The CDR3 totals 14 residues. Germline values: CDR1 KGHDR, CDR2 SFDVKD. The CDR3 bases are TGTGCCACCAGAGCGGCGGGGGATTACAATGAGCAGTTCTTC. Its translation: CATRAAGDYNEQFF.

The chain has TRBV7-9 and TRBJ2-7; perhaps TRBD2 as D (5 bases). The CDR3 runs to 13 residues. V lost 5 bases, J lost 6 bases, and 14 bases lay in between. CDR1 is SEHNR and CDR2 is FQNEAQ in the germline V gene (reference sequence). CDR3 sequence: CASSQGGWGEQYF. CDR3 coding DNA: TGTGCCAGCAGCCAAGGAGGCTGGGGCGAGCAGTACTTC.

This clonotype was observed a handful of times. As DNA, the CDR3 is TGCAGTGCTAGAGCGCCATCTGTCTTCTATGGCTACACCTTC. Translated: CSARAPSVFYGYTF. V usage is TRBV20-1 and J usage is TRBJ1-2; unclear D gene. This CDR3 is built from 14 residues. Germline-derived CDR1 and CDR2 are DFQATT and SNEGSKA (reference sequence). Between the trimmed V and J ends, which lost 1 base and 4 bases, there was a span of 13 bases.

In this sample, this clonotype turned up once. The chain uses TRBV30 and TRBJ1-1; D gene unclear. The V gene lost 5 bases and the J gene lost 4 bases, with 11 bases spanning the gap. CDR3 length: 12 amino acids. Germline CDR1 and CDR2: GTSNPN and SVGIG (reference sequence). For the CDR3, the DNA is TGTGCCTGGTACCCAGATTTCACTGAAGCTTTCTTT. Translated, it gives CAWYPDFTEAFF.

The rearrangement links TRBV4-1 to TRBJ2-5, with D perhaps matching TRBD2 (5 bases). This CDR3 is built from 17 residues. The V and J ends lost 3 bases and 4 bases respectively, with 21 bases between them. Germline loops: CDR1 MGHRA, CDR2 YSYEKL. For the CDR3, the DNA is TGCGCCAGCAGCCAGCCCTATCGGGGTGGTGAAGGAGAGACCCAGTACTTC. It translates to CASSQPYRGGEGETQYF.

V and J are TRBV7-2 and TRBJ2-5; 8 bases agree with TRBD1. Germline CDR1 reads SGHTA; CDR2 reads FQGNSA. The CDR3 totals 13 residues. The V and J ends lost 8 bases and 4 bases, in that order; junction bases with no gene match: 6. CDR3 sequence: CASLRQGRETQYF. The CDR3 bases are TGTGCCAGCTTAAGACAGGGGAGAGAGACCCAGTACTTC. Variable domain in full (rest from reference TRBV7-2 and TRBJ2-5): GAGVSQSPSNKVTEKGKDVELRCDPISGHTALYWYRQSLGQGLEFLIYFQGNSAPDKSGLPSDRFSAERTGGSVSTLTIQRTQQEDSAVYLCASLRQGRETQYFGPGTRLLVL.

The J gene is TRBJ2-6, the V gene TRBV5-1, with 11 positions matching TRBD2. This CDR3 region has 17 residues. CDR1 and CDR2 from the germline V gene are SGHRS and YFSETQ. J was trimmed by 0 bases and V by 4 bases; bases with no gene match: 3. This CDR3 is CASSGTSGFSGANVLTF. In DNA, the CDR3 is TGCGCCAGCAGCGGGACTAGCGGTTTCTCTGGGGCCAACGTCCTGACTTTC. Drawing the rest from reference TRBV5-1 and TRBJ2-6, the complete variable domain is KAGVTQTPRYLIKTRGQQVTLSCSPISGHRSVSWYQQTPGQGLQFLFEYFSETQRNKGNFPGRFSGRQFSNSRSEMNVSTLELGDSALYLCASSGTSGFSGANVLTFGAGSRLTVL.

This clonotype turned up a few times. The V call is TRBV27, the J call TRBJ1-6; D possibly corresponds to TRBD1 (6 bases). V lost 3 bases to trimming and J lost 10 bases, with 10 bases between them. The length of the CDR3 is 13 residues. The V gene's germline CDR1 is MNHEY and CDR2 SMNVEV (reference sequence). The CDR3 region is CASSFDRSSPLHF. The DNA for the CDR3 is TGTGCCAGCAGTTTCGACAGGAGCTCACCCCTCCACTTT.

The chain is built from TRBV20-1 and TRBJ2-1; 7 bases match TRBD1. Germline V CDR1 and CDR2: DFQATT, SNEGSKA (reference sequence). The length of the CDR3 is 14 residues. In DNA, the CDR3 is TGCAGCGTTAACAGGGGTTTTAATGACAATGAGCAGTTCTTC. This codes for CSVNRGFNDNEQFF.

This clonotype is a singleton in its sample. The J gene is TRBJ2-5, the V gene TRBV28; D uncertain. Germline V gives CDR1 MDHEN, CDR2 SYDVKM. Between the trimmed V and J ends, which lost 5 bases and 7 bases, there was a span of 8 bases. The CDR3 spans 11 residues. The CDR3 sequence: CASSLKGTQYF. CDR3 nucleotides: TGTGCCAGCAGTCTCAAGGGGACCCAGTACTTC.

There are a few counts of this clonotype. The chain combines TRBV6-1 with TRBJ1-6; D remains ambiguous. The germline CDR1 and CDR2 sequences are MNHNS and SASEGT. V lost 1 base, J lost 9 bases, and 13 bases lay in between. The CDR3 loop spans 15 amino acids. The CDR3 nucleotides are TGTGCCAGCAGTGAAGGTGCCGCTGGAGGTTCACCCCTCCACTTT. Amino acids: CASSEGAAGGSPLHF.

CDR3 protein: CSASGTAIIYGYTF. The CDR3 DNA reads TGCAGTGCTAGTGGGACAGCAATTATCTATGGCTACACCTTC. The chain carries TRBV20-1 and TRBJ1-2; TRBD1 aligns across 7 bases. Germline V gives CDR1 DFQATT, CDR2 SNEGSKA (reference sequence). This CDR3 region has 14 residues. With 3 bases clipped from V and 4 bases from J, the junction kept 8 bases outside the gene matches.

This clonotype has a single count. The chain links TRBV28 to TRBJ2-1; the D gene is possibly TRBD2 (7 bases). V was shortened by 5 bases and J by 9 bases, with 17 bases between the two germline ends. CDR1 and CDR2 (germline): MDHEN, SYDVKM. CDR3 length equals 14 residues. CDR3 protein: CASSPLGGGIEQFF. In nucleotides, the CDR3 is TGTGCCAGCAGTCCTCTAGGGGGGGGGATTGAGCAGTTCTTC.

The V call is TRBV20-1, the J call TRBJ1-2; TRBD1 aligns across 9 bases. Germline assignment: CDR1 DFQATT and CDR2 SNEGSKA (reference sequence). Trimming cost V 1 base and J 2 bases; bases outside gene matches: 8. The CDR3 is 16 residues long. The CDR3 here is CSARALTGTGNYGYTF. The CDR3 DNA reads TGCAGTGCTAGAGCCTTGACCGGGACAGGGAACTATGGCTACACCTTC.

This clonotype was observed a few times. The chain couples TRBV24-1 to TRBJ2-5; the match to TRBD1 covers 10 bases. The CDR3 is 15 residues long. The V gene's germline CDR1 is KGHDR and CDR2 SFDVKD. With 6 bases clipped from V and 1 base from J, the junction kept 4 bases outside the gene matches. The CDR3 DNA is TGTGCCACCAGTTCGGGACAGGGGCCCCAAGAGACCCAGTACTTC. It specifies CATSSGQGPQETQYF.

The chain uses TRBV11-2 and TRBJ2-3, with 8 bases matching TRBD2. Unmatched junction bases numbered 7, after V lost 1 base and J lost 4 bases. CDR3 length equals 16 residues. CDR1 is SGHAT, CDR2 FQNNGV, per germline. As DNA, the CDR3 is TGTGCCAGCAGCTTAGGGCTGCGGGAGGCTGCAGATACGCAGTATTTT. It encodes CASSLGLREAADTQYF.